The 27 T cell receptor beta chains presented below share a single source sample, sequenced in a study of monozygotic twins with inflammatory bowel disease. TCRdb derives one entry per CDR3 protein from the 5' RACE reads, leaving out DNA. Reported are roughly 330,000 distinct CDR3 sequences; the ten largest clones contain 2%. The sample was blood. These receptors were obtained from a human donor with ulcerative colitis or Crohn's disease, or a healthy co-twin of an affected twin (not recorded which).

V and J are TRBV10-3 and TRBJ1-1. The CDR3 loop spans 13 amino acids. Germline assignment: CDR1 ENHRY and CDR2 SYGVKD. Here the CDR3 reads CAISTAGSTEAFF.

This rearrangement joins TRBV5-5 to TRBJ2-7; without DNA, the TCRdb call of TRBD1 cannot be checked. Germline values: CDR1 SGHKS, CDR2 YYEKEE (reference sequence). The CDR3 is 13 residues long. CDR3 sequence reads: CASSGGASYEQYF. Complete variable domain (other parts from reference TRBV5-5 and TRBJ2-7): DAGVTQSPTHLIKTRGQQVTLRCSPISGHKSVSWYQQVLGQGPQFIFQYYEKEERGRGNFPDRFSARQFPNYSSELNVNALLLGDSALYLCASSGGASYEQYFGPGTRLTVT.

The CDR3 loop is CASSYGGVAEAFF. The chain couples TRBV5-1 to TRBJ1-1. The CDR3 is 13 residues long. CDR1 is SGHRS, CDR2 YFSETQ, per germline.

The V gene is TRBV27, the J gene TRBJ2-1; the TRBD2 assignment by TCRdb is unverifiable without DNA. This CDR3 is 19 amino acids long. Germline loops: CDR1 MNHEY, CDR2 SMNVEV (reference sequence). CDR3: CASSSTRPGLAGGPNEQFF.

V usage is TRBV28 and J usage is TRBJ2-7; without DNA, the TCRdb call of TRBD2 cannot be checked. The CDR3 is 15 amino acids. Germline CDR1 and CDR2: MDHEN and SYDVKM. CDR3 in amino acids: CASSPLAGGPHEQYF.

The gene calls are TRBV6-5 and TRBJ2-7; the D call from TCRdb, TRBD1, cannot be confirmed without DNA. This CDR3 region has 17 residues. Germline CDR1 MNHEY, CDR2 SVGAGI. The CDR3 here is CASSDSGAGQRPYEQYF.

The rearrangement links TRBV24-1 to TRBJ2-7; TCRdb selects TRBD1, and the lack of DNA leaves this call unchecked. The CDR3 spans 15 residues. CDR1 and CDR2 (germline): KGHDR, SFDVKD. The chain's CDR3 is CATSDPDRGVYEQYF.

The genes are TRBV2 and TRBJ2-6; as DNA is missing, the TRBD1 call by TCRdb cannot be tested. The CDR3 has 16 residues. Germline CDR1 reads SNHLY; CDR2 reads FYNNEI. Here the CDR3 reads CASSGDNRSGANVLTF.

The CDR3 is CASSPNGHEQYF. J is TRBJ2-7 and V is TRBV18. There are 12 residues in the CDR3. CDR1 and CDR2 (germline): KGHSH, LQKENI.

This chain links TRBV7-2 with TRBJ2-1; TCRdb lists TRBD1, though no DNA is available to test this call. The CDR3 loop spans 17 amino acids. Germline V lookup: CDR1 SGHTA, CDR2 FQGNSA. The CDR3 protein is CASSLALLGVAYNEQFF. Filled out from reference TRBV7-2 and TRBJ2-1, the complete variable domain reads GAGVSQSPSNKVTEKGKDVELRCDPISGHTALYWYRQSLGQGLEFLIYFQGNSAPDKSGLPSDRFSAERTGGSVSTLTIQRTQQEDSAVYLCASSLALLGVAYNEQFFGPGTRLTVL.

The V call is TRBV6-2 or TRBV6-3, the J call TRBJ2-1; the D call of TRBD1 rests on TCRdb alone, since no DNA is present to check it. The CDR3 loop spans 15 amino acids. Germline lookup yields CDR1 MNHEY and CDR2 SVGEGT. The CDR3 sequence: CASSQLGDRGYEQFF.

The chain has TRBV27 and TRBJ2-7; TCRdb's D gene call, TRBD2, goes unchecked for lack of DNA. Germline V CDR1 and CDR2: MNHEY, SMNVEV (reference sequence). The length of the CDR3 is 14 residues. The CDR3: CASRIAGGSHEQYF.

This chain links TRBV10-3 with TRBJ1-2. The CDR3 spans 13 residues. The germline V gene has CDR1 ENHRY and CDR2 SYGVKD. The CDR3 sequence: CAISPGRDYGYTF.

The genes are TRBV9 and TRBJ1-2; absent DNA, TCRdb's TRBD1 call cannot be checked. The CDR3 sequence is 13 residues long. Germline V gene lookup returns CDR1 SGDLS and CDR2 YYNGEE. CDR3: CASSAMPGHGYTF.

This sequence joins TRBV5-4 and TRBJ2-7; the TCRdb D gene call, TRBD2, has no DNA to confirm it. Looked up from germline, CDR1 is SGHNT and CDR2 is YYREEE (reference sequence). The CDR3 has 18 amino acids. This CDR3 reads CASSLAASGGSPSYEQYF.

The V and J genes are TRBV5-4 and TRBJ2-3; TCRdb proposes TRBD2, but this gene call is untestable without DNA. CDR1 is SGHNT and CDR2 is YYREEE in the germline V gene (reference sequence). This CDR3 region has 16 residues. This CDR3 reads CASSELAGAFTDTQYF. Using reference TRBV5-4 and TRBJ2-3 for the parts outside the CDR3, the full variable domain is ETGVTQSPTHLIKTRGQQVTLRCSSQSGHNTVSWYQQALGQGPQFIFQYYREEENGRGNFPPRFSGLQFPNYSSELNVNALELDDSALYLCASSELAGAFTDTQYFGPGTRLTVL.

The rearrangement uses TRBV28 and TRBJ2-2. The CDR3 spans 11 residues. CDR1 is MDHEN, CDR2 SYDVKM, per germline. CDR3 sequence reads: CASRRSGELFF. Based on the CDR3 plus reference TRBV28 and TRBJ2-2, the full variable domain is DVKVTQSSRYLVKRTGEKVFLECVQDMDHENMFWYRQDPGLGLRLIYFSYDVKMKEKGDIPEGYSVSREKKERFSLILESASTNQTSMYLCASRRSGELFFGEGSRLTVL.

The chain uses TRBV12-3 or TRBV12-4 and TRBJ2-5; TCRdb lists TRBD1, though no DNA is available to test this call. This CDR3 comprises 13 residues. The CDR3 is CASSLSGEETQYF.

The chain joins TRBV5-1 to TRBJ1-4; TCRdb proposes TRBD1, but this gene call is untestable without DNA. The CDR3 length is 16 residues. Germline V gene data show CDR1 as SGHRS and CDR2 as YFSETQ. This CDR3 is CASSLERGGFVEKLFF.

The J gene is TRBJ2-7, the V gene TRBV21-1; lacking DNA, the TRBD1 call made by TCRdb goes unchecked. TRBV21-1 corresponds to a pseudogene. CDR3 length equals 15 residues. The CDR3 protein is CASSNRDRVLVEQYF.

The CDR3: CASSLTVGGPGELFF. The chain is built from TRBV7-3 and TRBJ2-2; TCRdb selects TRBD2, and the lack of DNA leaves this call unchecked. This CDR3 has 15 residues. CDR1 SGHTA and CDR2 FQGTGA come from the germline V gene. The full variable domain, rest sourced from reference TRBV7-3 and TRBJ2-2, is GAGVSQTPSNKVTEKGKYVELRCDPISGHTALYWYRQSLGQGPEFLIYFQGTGAADDSGLPNDRFFAVRPEGSVSTLKIQRTERGDSAVYLCASSLTVGGPGELFFGEGSRLTVL.

J is TRBJ2-3 and V is TRBV5-1. This CDR3 region has 14 residues. Germline CDR1 and CDR2: SGHRS and YFSETQ. This CDR3 is CASSLGLAPDTQYF.

This chain uses TRBV25-1 with TRBJ2-5; no DNA is available, so the TRBD2 call from TCRdb remains unchecked. The V gene's germline CDR1 is MGHDK and CDR2 SYGVNS. The CDR3 consists of 14 residues. This chain's CDR3 is CASRRRAGGETQYF.

The rearrangement links TRBV27 to TRBJ1-1; TCRdb selects TRBD1, and the lack of DNA leaves this call unchecked. This CDR3 region has 12 residues. The V gene's germline CDR1 is MNHEY and CDR2 SMNVEV (reference sequence). The CDR3 is CASSTGARRAFF.

The chain has TRBV5-5 and TRBJ1-5. Germline CDR1 is SGHKS and CDR2 is YYEKEE (reference sequence). CDR3 length: 15 residues. CDR3 region: CASSLAQNSNQPQHF.

The J gene is TRBJ1-5, the V gene TRBV30. The CDR3 has 13 residues. Germline CDR1 and CDR2: GTSNPN and SVGIG (reference sequence). The chain's CDR3 is CAWSERGNQPQHF. Using reference TRBV30 and TRBJ1-5 for the parts outside the CDR3, the full variable domain is SQTIHQWPATLVQPVGSPLSLECTVEGTSNPNLYWYRQAAGRGLQLLFYSVGIGQISSEVPQNLSASRPQDRQFILSSKKLLLSDSGFYLCAWSERGNQPQHFGDGTRLSIL.

V gene TRBV5-1 combines with J gene TRBJ1-3; the TCRdb call, TRBD1, lacks DNA for checking. CDR1 and CDR2 (germline): SGHRS, YFSETQ. This CDR3 has 15 amino acids. This chain's CDR3 is CASSLGPGSGNTIYF.